This TCR beta chain is from a study of OX40 agonist ivuxolimab in advanced cancers. Study in general: Ivuxolimab, an agonist antibody against OX40 (CD134), was given to patients. Dose-escalation patients suffered from hepatocellular carcinoma, melanoma, renal cell or head and neck cancer.

This CDR3 spans 14 amino acids. CDR1 and CDR2 (germline): MNHNS, SASEGT. The ends lost 7 bases at V and 7 bases at J; junction bases unmatched: 8. Profiled with immunoSEQ multiplex PCR; TCRdb holds only in-frame clones, not every one. The sample includes approximately 75,000 clones, roughly 90% seen only once; the top ten take around 0.35%. Peripheral blood came from all dose cohorts at three timepoints. Sequenced material: CD4+ or CD8+ T cells sorted from blood, taken in a trial of the OX40 agonist ivuxolimab. The J gene is TRBJ2-5, the V gene TRBV6-1; TRBD1 matches at 11 bases. This sequence was found in an adult with an advanced solid tumor such as melanoma, head and neck, liver or kidney cancer. The chain's CDR3 is CASNGQGAQGTQYF. The CDR3 DNA is TGTGCCAGCAACGGACAGGGGGCGCAGGGGACCCAGTACTTC.